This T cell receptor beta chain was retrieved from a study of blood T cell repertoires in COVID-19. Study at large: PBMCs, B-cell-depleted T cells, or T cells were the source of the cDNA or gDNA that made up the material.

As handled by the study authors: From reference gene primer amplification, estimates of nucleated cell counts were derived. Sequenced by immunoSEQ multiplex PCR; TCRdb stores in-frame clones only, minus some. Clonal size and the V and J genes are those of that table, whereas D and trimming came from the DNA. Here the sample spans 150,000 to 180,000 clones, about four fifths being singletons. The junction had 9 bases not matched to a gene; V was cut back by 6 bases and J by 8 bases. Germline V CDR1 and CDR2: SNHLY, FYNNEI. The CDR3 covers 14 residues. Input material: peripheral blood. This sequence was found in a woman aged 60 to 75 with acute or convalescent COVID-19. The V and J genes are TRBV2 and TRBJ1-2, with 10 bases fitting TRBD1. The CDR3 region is CASSLTGQGIGYTF. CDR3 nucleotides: TGTGCCAGCAGCCTCACGGGACAGGGGATAGGCTACACCTTC.